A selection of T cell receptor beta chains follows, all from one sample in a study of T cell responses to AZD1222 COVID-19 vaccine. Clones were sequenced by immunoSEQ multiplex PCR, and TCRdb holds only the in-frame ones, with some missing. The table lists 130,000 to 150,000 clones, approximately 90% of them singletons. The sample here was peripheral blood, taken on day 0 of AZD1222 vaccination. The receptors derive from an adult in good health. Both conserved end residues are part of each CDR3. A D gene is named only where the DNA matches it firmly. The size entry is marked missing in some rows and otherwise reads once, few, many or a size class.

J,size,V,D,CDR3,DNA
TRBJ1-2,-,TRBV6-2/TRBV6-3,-,CASSYLGDYGYTF,TGTGCCAGCAGTTACTTAGGGGACTATGGCTACACCTTC
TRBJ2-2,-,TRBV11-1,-,CASSNRLTGELFF,TGTGCCAGCAGTAATCGTCTTACCGGGGAGCTGTTTTTT
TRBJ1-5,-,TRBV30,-,CAWSVPGSLGQPQHF,TGTGCCTGGAGTGTACCAGGGAGCCTGGGCCAGCCCCAGCATTTT
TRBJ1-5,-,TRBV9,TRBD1,CASSAGDRASNQPQHF,TGTGCCAGCAGCGCAGGGGACAGGGCGAGCAATCAGCCCCAGCATTTT
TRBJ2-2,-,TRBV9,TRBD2,CASSPRLAKGTGELFF,TGTGCCAGCAGCCCTCGACTAGCTAAAGGAACCGGGGAGCTGTTTTTT
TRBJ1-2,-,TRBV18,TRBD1,CASSPGTGRFRHTF,TGTGCCAGCTCACCTGGGACAGGGAGGTTCAGACACACCTTC
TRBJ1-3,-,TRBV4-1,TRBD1,CASSQGQISGNTIYF,TGCGCCAGCAGCCAGGGACAGATCTCTGGAAACACCATATATTTT
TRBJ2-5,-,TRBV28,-,CASSPLPPQETQYF,TGTGCCAGCAGTCCCCTCCCTCCTCAAGAGACCCAGTACTTC
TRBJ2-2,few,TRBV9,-,CASSVFDRNTGELFF,TGTGCCAGCAGCGTTTTTGATAGGAACACCGGGGAGCTGTTTTTT
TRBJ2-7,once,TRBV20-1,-,CSARGDYEQYF,TGCAGTGCTAGAGGGGATTACGAGCAGTACTTC
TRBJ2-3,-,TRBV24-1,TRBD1,CATSADEGGERNTQYF,TGTGCCACCAGTGCCGATGAAGGGGGCGAAAGGAATACGCAGTATTTT
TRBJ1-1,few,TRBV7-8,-,CASSLRGAEAFF,TGTGCCAGCAGCTTAAGGGGGGCTGAAGCTTTCTTT
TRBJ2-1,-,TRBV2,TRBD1,CASSELRGPQNEQFF,TGTGCCAGCAGTGAACTGAGGGGGCCACAGAATGAGCAGTTCTTC
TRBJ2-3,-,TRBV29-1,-,CSVERRRTDTQYF,TGCAGCGTTGAGCGGAGACGCACAGATACGCAGTATTTT
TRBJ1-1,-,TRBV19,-,CASSISGNTEAFF,TGTGCCAGTAGTATATCAGGGAACACTGAAGCTTTCTTT
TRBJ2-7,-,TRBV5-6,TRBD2,CASIDAGGSEQYF,TGTGCCAGCATCGATGCCGGGGGGTCCGAGCAGTACTTC
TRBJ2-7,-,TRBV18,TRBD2,CATRRGGADEQYF,TGTGCCACCAGACGGGGGGGAGCAGACGAGCAGTACTTC
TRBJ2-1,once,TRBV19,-,CASSGGLYNEQFF,TGTGCCAGTAGTGGCGGACTATACAATGAGCAGTTCTTC
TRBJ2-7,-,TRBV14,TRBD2,CASSRRRLAGGDEQYF,TGTGCCAGCAGCCGGAGACGACTAGCGGGGGGGGACGAGCAGTACTTC
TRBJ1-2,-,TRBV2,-,CARGRLEIYGYTF,TGTGCCAGGGGACGCCTCGAGATATATGGCTACACCTTC
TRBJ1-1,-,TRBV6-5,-,CATSSGLGGTEAFF,TGTGCCACCTCCTCGGGCCTGGGGGGCACTGAAGCTTTCTTT
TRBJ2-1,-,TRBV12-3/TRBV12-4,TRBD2,CASSSELAVPFF,TGTGCCAGCAGTTCCGAGCTAGCGGTACCGTTCTTC
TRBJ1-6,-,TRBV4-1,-,CASSQRQSSYNSPLHF,TGCGCCAGCAGCCAACGACAGAGCTCCTATAATTCACCCCTCCACTTT